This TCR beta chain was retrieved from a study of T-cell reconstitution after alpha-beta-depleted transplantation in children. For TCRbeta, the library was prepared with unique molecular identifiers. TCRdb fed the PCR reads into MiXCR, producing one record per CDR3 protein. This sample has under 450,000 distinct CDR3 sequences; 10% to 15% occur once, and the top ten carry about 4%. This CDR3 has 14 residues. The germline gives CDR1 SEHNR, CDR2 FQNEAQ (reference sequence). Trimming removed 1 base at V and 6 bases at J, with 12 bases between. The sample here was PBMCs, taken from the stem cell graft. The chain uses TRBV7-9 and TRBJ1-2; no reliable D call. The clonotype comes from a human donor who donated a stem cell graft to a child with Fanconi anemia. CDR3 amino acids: CASSLVTTAHGYTF. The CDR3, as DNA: TGTGCCAGCAGCTTAGTAACGACCGCGCATGGCTACACCTTC.